Listed below are T cell receptor beta chains from one sample, sequenced in a study of blood T cell repertoires in COVID-19. Repertoires were generated with immunoSEQ multiplex PCR, while TCRdb's copy carries only in-frame clones and drops some. This sample yields approximately 97,000 clones, of which around 87% are seen a single time; over 2.5% belongs to the top ten. Sequenced sample: peripheral blood. Receptors originate from a man in his forties or fifties with active or convalescent COVID-19. The CDR3 runs from the conserved cysteine through the conserved F or W. The order of the fields is D gene, clone size, J gene, V gene, CDR3 DNA, CDR3 protein. D genes are given only for firm matches. The size entry is marked missing in some rows and otherwise reads once, few, many or a size class.

d_call: NA
clone_size: NA
j_call: TRBJ2-2
v_call: TRBV9
cdr3_nt: TGTGCCAGCAGCGTAGGGACAGTGAACACCGGGGAGCTGTTTTTT
cdr3_aa: CASSVGTVNTGELFF

d_call: NA
clone_size: NA
j_call: TRBJ1-1
v_call: TRBV29-1
cdr3_nt: TGCAGCGTTGGGGTAGGACAGAACACTGAAGCTTTCTTT
cdr3_aa: CSVGVGQNTEAFF

d_call: NA
clone_size: NA
j_call: TRBJ1-1
v_call: TRBV19
cdr3_nt: TGTGCCAGTACTAGGGGTTTGAACACTGAAGCTTTCTTT
cdr3_aa: CASTRGLNTEAFF

d_call: TRBD1
clone_size: NA
j_call: TRBJ1-5
v_call: TRBV4-1
cdr3_nt: TGCGCCAGCAGCCAAGTAGACAGGGAAAATCAGCCCCAGCATTTT
cdr3_aa: CASSQVDRENQPQHF

d_call: NA
clone_size: once
j_call: TRBJ2-3
v_call: TRBV6-1
cdr3_nt: TGTGCCAGCAGTGAAATGGGCTCCAGCACAGATACGCAGTATTTT
cdr3_aa: CASSEMGSSTDTQYF

d_call: NA
clone_size: once
j_call: TRBJ1-1
v_call: TRBV4-1
cdr3_nt: TGCGCCAGCAGCCATCCTGGCGCAGGGGCCTCTAACACTGAAGCTTTCTTT
cdr3_aa: CASSHPGAGASNTEAFF

d_call: NA
clone_size: NA
j_call: TRBJ1-1
v_call: TRBV7-9
cdr3_nt: TGTGCCAGCAGCTTAGGGTCCGGGACGGGAGGATCTGAAGCTTTCTTT
cdr3_aa: CASSLGSGTGGSEAFF

d_call: TRBD1
clone_size: few
j_call: TRBJ1-2
v_call: TRBV6-5
cdr3_nt: TGTGCCAGCAGTTCCCCGGGACAGGGGGGCGGCTACACCTTC
cdr3_aa: CASSSPGQGGGYTF

d_call: NA
clone_size: NA
j_call: TRBJ1-1
v_call: TRBV6-5
cdr3_nt: TGTGCCAGCAGTTACGTGAACAGGGTGAACACTGAAGCTTTCTTT
cdr3_aa: CASSYVNRVNTEAFF

d_call: TRBD2
clone_size: NA
j_call: TRBJ2-5
v_call: TRBV5-4
cdr3_nt: TGTGCCTACTATCCGGGGGGCCAAGAGACCCAGTACTTC
cdr3_aa: CAYYPGGQETQYF

d_call: NA
clone_size: NA
j_call: TRBJ2-5
v_call: TRBV5-1
cdr3_nt: TGCGCCAGCAGCTTGAACAGGCAAGAGACCCAGTACTTC
cdr3_aa: CASSLNRQETQYF

d_call: TRBD1
clone_size: once
j_call: TRBJ2-7
v_call: TRBV28
cdr3_nt: TGTGCCAGCAGCCCCCCGGGACAGTTCTACGAGCAGTACTTC
cdr3_aa: CASSPPGQFYEQYF

d_call: NA
clone_size: NA
j_call: TRBJ2-3
v_call: TRBV5-1
cdr3_nt: TGCGCCAGCCGCTTCGAGGGTGCAGATACGCAGTATTTT
cdr3_aa: CASRFEGADTQYF

d_call: TRBD1
clone_size: NA
j_call: TRBJ1-4
v_call: TRBV15
cdr3_nt: TGTGCCACCAGCAGATTACAGGGGCAGGGTGAAAAACTGTTTTTT
cdr3_aa: CATSRLQGQGEKLFF

d_call: TRBD1
clone_size: NA
j_call: TRBJ1-1
v_call: TRBV16
cdr3_nt: TGTGCCAGCAGCCAGCTACAGGGGGGGATCACTGAAGCTTTCTTT
cdr3_aa: CASSQLQGGITEAFF

d_call: NA
clone_size: NA
j_call: TRBJ1-4
v_call: TRBV6-2/TRBV6-3
cdr3_nt: TGTGCCAGCAGTCCCGGACACAACCCTAATGAAAAACTGTTTTTT
cdr3_aa: CASSPGHNPNEKLFF

d_call: NA
clone_size: once
j_call: TRBJ2-3
v_call: TRBV27
cdr3_nt: TGTGCCAGCAGTCCAGGGGTGAAAGGCTACACAGATACGCAGTATTTT
cdr3_aa: CASSPGVKGYTDTQYF

d_call: NA
clone_size: NA
j_call: TRBJ2-4
v_call: TRBV28
cdr3_nt: TGTGCCAGCAGTTTATTGGGGCAGGTACACTTC
cdr3_aa: CASSLLGQVHF

d_call: NA
clone_size: once
j_call: TRBJ1-5
v_call: TRBV28
cdr3_nt: TGTGCCAGCAGTTTACAGGGACAACCCCAGCATTTT
cdr3_aa: CASSLQGQPQHF

d_call: TRBD1
clone_size: NA
j_call: TRBJ1-2
v_call: TRBV18
cdr3_nt: TGTGCCAGCAAACCGGGACAGGGGACGGATGGCTACACCTTC
cdr3_aa: CASKPGQGTDGYTF

d_call: TRBD1
clone_size: NA
j_call: TRBJ1-4
v_call: TRBV7-2
cdr3_nt: TGTGCCAGCAGTGAAACAGGGGGCGGTCGGGAAAAACTGTTTTTT
cdr3_aa: CASSETGGGREKLFF

d_call: TRBD1
clone_size: NA
j_call: TRBJ2-7
v_call: TRBV19
cdr3_nt: TGTGCCAGTAGTACAGGGGGCGAGGGGCAGTACTTC
cdr3_aa: CASSTGGEGQYF

d_call: NA
clone_size: NA
j_call: TRBJ1-1
v_call: TRBV7-8
cdr3_nt: TGTGCCAGCAGCTTAGGTTCATATATACAGTCCACTGAAGCTTTCTTT
cdr3_aa: CASSLGSYIQSTEAFF

d_call: TRBD1
clone_size: few
j_call: TRBJ1-5
v_call: TRBV19
cdr3_nt: TGTGCCAGTAGTATCGGGACAGGGGGCGAGCAGCCCCAGCATTTT
cdr3_aa: CASSIGTGGEQPQHF

d_call: NA
clone_size: NA
j_call: TRBJ1-3
v_call: TRBV7-2
cdr3_nt: TGTGCCAGCAGCTTACGACAGGTGACCTCTGGAAACACCATATATTTT
cdr3_aa: CASSLRQVTSGNTIYF

d_call: NA
clone_size: NA
j_call: TRBJ1-6
v_call: TRBV6-5
cdr3_nt: TGTGCCAGCAACGTACAGGGATTAAATAATTCACCCCTCCACTTT
cdr3_aa: CASNVQGLNNSPLHF

d_call: TRBD1
clone_size: NA
j_call: TRBJ2-5
v_call: TRBV7-2
cdr3_nt: TGTGCCAGCAGCTTATATGAGGGGGCAGAGACCCAGTACTTC
cdr3_aa: CASSLYEGAETQYF

d_call: NA
clone_size: NA
j_call: TRBJ1-2
v_call: TRBV6-1
cdr3_nt: TGTGCCAGCAGTGATTTGGGGGCCGTCAAGGATACCTTC
cdr3_aa: CASSDLGAVKDTF

d_call: NA
clone_size: NA
j_call: TRBJ1-1
v_call: TRBV30
cdr3_nt: TGTGCCTGGAGCCAGGTTACGAACACTGAAGCTTTCTTT
cdr3_aa: CAWSQVTNTEAFF

d_call: TRBD2
clone_size: NA
j_call: TRBJ2-3
v_call: TRBV7-6
cdr3_nt: TGTGCCAGCAGCATCCCCCCAATGATGAGCGGGGGGGCCGCAGATACGCAGTATTTT
cdr3_aa: CASSIPPMMSGGAADTQYF

d_call: NA
clone_size: NA
j_call: TRBJ2-3
v_call: TRBV5-1
cdr3_nt: TGCGCCAGCTCGACAGTTGAGACAGATACGCAGTATTTT
cdr3_aa: CASSTVETDTQYF

d_call: TRBD1
clone_size: NA
j_call: TRBJ1-6
v_call: TRBV4-2
cdr3_nt: TGTGCCAGCAGCCAAGATGGGGTCGGGACAGGGGGAAGTTGGTCACCCCTCCACTTT
cdr3_aa: CASSQDGVGTGGSWSPLHF

d_call: TRBD1
clone_size: NA
j_call: TRBJ2-1
v_call: TRBV28
cdr3_nt: TGTGCCAGCAGGCGCCCAACCGGGACAGGGAGGGATGAGCAGTTCTTC
cdr3_aa: CASRRPTGTGRDEQFF

d_call: TRBD1
clone_size: NA
j_call: TRBJ1-4
v_call: TRBV29-1
cdr3_nt: TGCAGCGGAGGGGGGACAGGGGGTGAAAAACTGTTTTTT
cdr3_aa: CSGGGTGGEKLFF

d_call: TRBD1
clone_size: NA
j_call: TRBJ1-1
v_call: TRBV5-1
cdr3_nt: TGCGCCAGCAGCGGGGACAGAATGAACACTGAAGCTTTCTTT
cdr3_aa: CASSGDRMNTEAFF

d_call: NA
clone_size: NA
j_call: TRBJ1-1
v_call: TRBV11-2
cdr3_nt: TGTGCCAGCAGCTTAGCAGGTATGAACACTGAAGCTTTCTTT
cdr3_aa: CASSLAGMNTEAFF

d_call: TRBD1
clone_size: NA
j_call: TRBJ1-6
v_call: TRBV10-3
cdr3_nt: TGTGCCATCAGTACCGGGACAGGTCTCTCTAATTCACCCCTCCACTTT
cdr3_aa: CAISTGTGLSNSPLHF

d_call: NA
clone_size: NA
j_call: TRBJ2-3
v_call: TRBV3-1/TRBV3-2
cdr3_nt: TGTGCCAGCAGCCAAGGAGGGGGGGGGCTAGGAAGCACAGATACGCAGTATTTT
cdr3_aa: CASSQGGGGLGSTDTQYF

d_call: NA
clone_size: NA
j_call: TRBJ1-1
v_call: TRBV10-2
cdr3_nt: TGCGCCAGCGGTGGGGCCGTTGACCCCCTGAACACTGAAGCTTTCTTT
cdr3_aa: CASGGAVDPLNTEAFF

d_call: TRBD2
clone_size: NA
j_call: TRBJ2-2
v_call: TRBV11-3
cdr3_nt: TGTGCCAGCAGCCGGACTAGCGGGGGAGAAAGAACCGGGGAGCTGTTTTTT
cdr3_aa: CASSRTSGGERTGELFF

d_call: NA
clone_size: NA
j_call: TRBJ2-1
v_call: TRBV28
cdr3_nt: TGTGCCAGCAGTACGACAGGTCAACTGCATGAGCAGTTCTTC
cdr3_aa: CASSTTGQLHEQFF

d_call: TRBD1
clone_size: few
j_call: TRBJ1-4
v_call: TRBV19
cdr3_nt: TGTGCCAGTAGTATAGAAACGGGACAGACTAATGAAAAACTGTTTTTT
cdr3_aa: CASSIETGQTNEKLFF

d_call: NA
clone_size: NA
j_call: TRBJ1-5
v_call: TRBV7-6
cdr3_nt: TGTGCCAGCAGCCAAGGACACTCTGGCTTGGATCAGCCCCAGCATTTT
cdr3_aa: CASSQGHSGLDQPQHF

d_call: NA
clone_size: NA
j_call: TRBJ1-2
v_call: TRBV6-5
cdr3_nt: TGTGCCAGCAGGCAGACATCCTATGGCTACACCTTC
cdr3_aa: CASRQTSYGYTF

d_call: TRBD1
clone_size: NA
j_call: TRBJ1-5
v_call: TRBV4-3
cdr3_nt: TGCGCCAGCAGCCAACAATGGGACAGCTTAAATCAGCCCCAGCATTTT
cdr3_aa: CASSQQWDSLNQPQHF

d_call: NA
clone_size: NA
j_call: TRBJ2-7
v_call: TRBV9
cdr3_nt: TGTGCCAGCAGCGTAGGAGTCAGGGACGAGCAGTACTTC
cdr3_aa: CASSVGVRDEQYF

d_call: TRBD1
clone_size: NA
j_call: TRBJ2-2
v_call: TRBV5-1
cdr3_nt: TGCGCCAGCGGCCCCGGACAGGCGAACACCGGGGAGCTGTTTTTT
cdr3_aa: CASGPGQANTGELFF

d_call: NA
clone_size: NA
j_call: TRBJ1-1
v_call: TRBV12-3/TRBV12-4
cdr3_nt: TGTGCCAGCAGTTTGGGGCAGCTTCAGGCTTTCTTT
cdr3_aa: CASSLGQLQAFF

d_call: NA
clone_size: NA
j_call: TRBJ2-5
v_call: TRBV29-1
cdr3_nt: TGCAGCGTTGAACCCGGGGGAGAGACCCAGTACTTC
cdr3_aa: CSVEPGGETQYF

d_call: NA
clone_size: NA
j_call: TRBJ1-5
v_call: TRBV4-3
cdr3_nt: TGCGCCAGCAGCCAAGATCTTTATAGCAATCAGCCCCAGCATTTT
cdr3_aa: CASSQDLYSNQPQHF

d_call: NA
clone_size: few
j_call: TRBJ2-1
v_call: TRBV11-3
cdr3_nt: TGTGCCAGCAGCTTAGATCAGACTAGCAATGAGCAGTTCTTC
cdr3_aa: CASSLDQTSNEQFF

d_call: NA
clone_size: once
j_call: TRBJ1-6
v_call: TRBV27
cdr3_nt: TGTGCCAGCAGTTCCGAAGGAGTAGGCTCACCCCTCCACTTT
cdr3_aa: CASSSEGVGSPLHF

d_call: NA
clone_size: NA
j_call: TRBJ2-7
v_call: TRBV9
cdr3_nt: TGTGCCAGCAGCACCAGGCCCGGTTACGAGCAGTACTTC
cdr3_aa: CASSTRPGYEQYF

d_call: NA
clone_size: NA
j_call: TRBJ1-3
v_call: TRBV18
cdr3_nt: TGTGCCAGCTCACCACCTATCGGCTCTGGAAACACCATATATTTT
cdr3_aa: CASSPPIGSGNTIYF